This is a list of T cell receptor beta chains from one sample in a study of CD8+ T cells in alopecia areata. The assay was immunoSEQ multiplex PCR, and TCRdb's table has in-frame clones only and misses some. The sample records under 250,000 clones, approximately 70% being singletons. Sample: CD4+ T cells sorted from blood, taken at approximately week 42, from a patient treated with tofacitinib. These receptors originate from a human donor with alopecia areata. Both conserved end residues are part of each CDR3. D genes are given only for firm matches. Clone size is not always given. Where it is, it says once, few, many or a class for expanded clones.

j_call clone_size d_call v_call cdr3_nt cdr3_aa
TRBJ2-7 NA NA TRBV7-2 TGTGCCAGCAGCTTAAGCGACAGACGCGAGCAGTACTTC CASSLSDRREQYF
TRBJ2-3 NA NA TRBV5-1 TGCGCCAGCAGCGGTACGGGATCTAGCACAGATACGCAGTATTTT CASSGTGSSTDTQYF
TRBJ1-2 NA NA TRBV2 TGTGCCAGCAGTGGTCAGGTGCAGGGCTACACCTTC CASSGQVQGYTF
TRBJ2-1 few TRBD2 TRBV7-2 TGTGCCAGCAGCCGGGTGCGGGGGACTAATGAGCAGTTCTTC CASSRVRGTNEQFF
TRBJ2-3 few NA TRBV5-1 TGCGCCAGCAGCGGAGGACAGCCTTCTAGCACAGATACGCAGTATTTT CASSGGQPSSTDTQYF
TRBJ1-2 once TRBD1 TRBV29-1 TGCAGCGTTGGGGCCGGGACAGGGGTTTATGGCTACACCTTC CSVGAGTGVYGYTF
TRBJ2-3 once NA TRBV5-6 TGTGCCAGCAGCTCCAAGTTGGCCCTAGGGGCAGATACGCAGTATTTT CASSSKLALGADTQYF
TRBJ2-3 few NA TRBV30 TGTGCCTGGAGTCATCCGGGAGGCACAGATACGCAGTATTTT CAWSHPGGTDTQYF
TRBJ2-7 NA NA TRBV2 TGTGCCAGCAGTGACGGTCTCACCTACGAGCAGTACTTC CASSDGLTYEQYF
TRBJ2-7 NA TRBD1 TRBV4-3 TGCGCCAGCAGCCTGGACAGGGGTGGCGAGCAGTACTTC CASSLDRGGEQYF
TRBJ1-2 few NA TRBV4-3 TGCGCCAGCAGCCAAGATGAGGGGGGGCACTATGGCTACACCTTC CASSQDEGGHYGYTF
TRBJ2-2 few TRBD1 TRBV29-1 TGCAGCGTGGGACAGGGTTACACCGGGGAGCTGTTTTTT CSVGQGYTGELFF
TRBJ2-3 NA NA TRBV2 TGTGCCAGCAGGCCGACCACAGATACGCAGTATTTT CASRPTTDTQYF
TRBJ2-3 NA TRBD1 TRBV15 TGTGCCACCAGCAGAGAGCCTCCGGGACAGGTGTCCTCAGATACGCAGTATTTT CATSREPPGQVSSDTQYF
TRBJ1-2 NA NA TRBV29-1 TGCAGCGTTGAAGAGGATGGCTACACCTTC CSVEEDGYTF
TRBJ2-3 NA NA TRBV7-3 TGTGCCAGCAGCTTGGGTCATAGCACAGATACGCAGTATTTT CASSLGHSTDTQYF
TRBJ1-1 NA NA TRBV29-1 TGCAGCGTCCAACCAAGGGCGAACACTGAAGCTTTCTTT CSVQPRANTEAFF
TRBJ2-3 NA NA TRBV5-1 NA CASSLFFGTDTQYF
TRBJ1-1 NA NA TRBV18 TGTGCCAGCTCACCAAGTCAGGGTAACACTGAAGCTTTCTTT CASSPSQGNTEAFF
TRBJ2-3 once NA TRBV7-2 TGTGCCAGCAGCTTATTTATCGGCACAGATACGCAGTATTTT CASSLFIGTDTQYF
TRBJ2-2 NA NA TRBV6-5 TGTGCCAGCAAGCGTCCCGGTGGAAACGGGGAGCTGTTTTTT CASKRPGGNGELFF
TRBJ1-6 NA NA TRBV19 TGTGCCACACAACGCTCCTATAATTCACCCCTCCACTTT CATQRSYNSPLHF
TRBJ1-2 NA TRBD1 TRBV6-6 TGTGCCAGCAGTAAGGGACAGGGTGGCTATGGCTACACCTTC CASSKGQGGYGYTF
TRBJ2-5 NA NA TRBV29-1 TGCAGCGTTGTAGGCGAGACCCAGTACTTC CSVVGETQYF
TRBJ1-5 NA TRBD1 TRBV13 TGTGCCAGCAGCCTGGGACAGGGAATGGGCAATCAGCCCCAGCATTTT CASSLGQGMGNQPQHF
TRBJ2-5 NA NA TRBV7-2 TGTGCCAGCAGCTTTGGTTCGGGGGAGACCCAGTACTTC CASSFGSGETQYF
TRBJ2-5 once NA TRBV12-5 TGTGCTAGTGGTTCCGGACCGAGTTGGGAGACCCAGTACTTC CASGSGPSWETQYF
TRBJ1-2 NA NA TRBV29-1 TGCAGCGTATTCCTTCCCGCCCCGGGCGGCTACACCTTC CSVFLPAPGGYTF
TRBJ2-7 once NA TRBV14 TGTGCCAGCAGCCTCGGGGGACTGGGGTGGTACTTC CASSLGGLGWYF
TRBJ2-2 NA NA TRBV9 TGTGCCAGCGGACTGAACACCGGGGAGCTGTTTTTT CASGLNTGELFF
TRBJ1-1 NA NA TRBV18 TGTGCCAGCTCACCAGGGCCAACAGAGACTGAAGCTTTCTTT CASSPGPTETEAFF
TRBJ1-1 NA NA TRBV9 TGTGCCAGCAGCGTAGGGGGCGAGGGTTGGACCGAAGCTTTCTTT CASSVGGEGWTEAFF
TRBJ2-2 few NA TRBV29-1 TGCAGCGGTGGTAGGGTGGACACCGGGGAGCTGTTTTTT CSGGRVDTGELFF
TRBJ1-2 NA NA TRBV25-1 TGTGCCAGCAGTGGACGTCGGGAACAGGACTATGGCTACACCTTC CASSGRREQDYGYTF
TRBJ1-5 once TRBD1 TRBV23-1 TGCGCCAGCAGTGAGGGACAGGGTAATCAGCCCCAGCATTTT CASSEGQGNQPQHF
TRBJ1-2 few NA TRBV15 TGTGCCACCAGCATGAGTGCGGGACCCAAAAACTATGGCTACACCTTC CATSMSAGPKNYGYTF
TRBJ1-1 NA TRBD1 TRBV30 TGTGCCTGGAGGGGGACAGGGACGAACACTGAAGCTTTCTTT CAWRGTGTNTEAFF
TRBJ2-1 NA NA TRBV5-1 TGCGCCAGCAGCTTGACCGGGAAAGCTAACAATGAGCAGTTCTTC CASSLTGKANNEQFF
TRBJ2-1 NA NA TRBV7-2 TGTGCCAGCAGCATTCAGGGAAGTGAGCAGTTCTTC CASSIQGSEQFF
TRBJ1-2 NA NA TRBV2 TGTGCCAGCAACAAGGCCGCCCTCTATGGCTACACCTTC CASNKAALYGYTF
TRBJ2-5 NA TRBD1 TRBV25-1 TGTGCCAGCAGTAAGAGGGGACAGGGGGCCTCAGAGACCCAGTACTTC CASSKRGQGASETQYF
TRBJ1-1 NA NA TRBV30 TGTGCCTGGAGTGCTACGGACAGCCCGAACACTGAAGCTTTCTTT CAWSATDSPNTEAFF
TRBJ2-2 few NA TRBV2 TGTGCCAGCAAAGGGACTGCGAACACCGGGGAGCTGTTTTTT CASKGTANTGELFF
TRBJ2-7 NA NA TRBV5-1 TGCGCCAGCAGCTTGGACGAGGCAGGGCCCTACGAGCAGTACTTC CASSLDEAGPYEQYF
TRBJ2-3 NA NA TRBV5-1 TGCGCCAGCAGCTTAAGGGGACTCAGTACAGATACGCAGTATTTT CASSLRGLSTDTQYF
TRBJ1-1 NA TRBD1 TRBV5-1 TGCGCCAGCCGGGACAGGGACACTGAAGCTTTCTTT CASRDRDTEAFF
TRBJ2-5 NA TRBD2 TRBV5-6 TGTGCCAGCAGCCCGGGACTAGCGGGGGTAGAGACCCAGTACTTC CASSPGLAGVETQYF
TRBJ1-1 NA TRBD1 TRBV7-2 TGTGCCAGCAGCGCCCGTCTGGGACAGGGCTACACTGAAGCTTTCTTT CASSARLGQGYTEAFF
TRBJ1-2 NA NA TRBV10-2 TGCGCCAGCAGTGGGGACCCCACCTATGGCTACACCTTC CASSGDPTYGYTF
TRBJ2-1 NA NA TRBV29-1 TGCAGCGTTGAACCAATGGGGGGCGCCTACAATGAGCAGTTCTTC CSVEPMGGAYNEQFF
TRBJ2-1 few NA TRBV5-6 TGTGCCAGCAGCTTACGGGGTGGGACCTACAATGAGCAGTTCTTC CASSLRGGTYNEQFF
TRBJ2-2 once NA TRBV10-2 TGCGCCAGCTCCCATAGGGAGGGGGAGCTGTTTTTT CASSHREGELFF
TRBJ1-5 NA TRBD1 TRBV6-1 TGTGCCAGCAGTGCCCTGACAGGGGGCAATCAGCCCCAGCATTTT CASSALTGGNQPQHF